This T cell receptor beta chain is from a study of T cells in Graves' hyperthyroidism and ophthalmopathy (dated 2019 in TCRdb). At the level of the whole study: Peripheral blood was sampled at the time of initial diagnosis, prior to any treatment. To identify distinguishing TCR V-J signatures, a discovery cohort of 95 to 100 patients was used, comprising 43 with Graves' ophthalmopathy and roughly 60 with stable Graves' hyperthyroidism. Prospective prediction of ophthalmopathy was tested in an independent validation cohort of under 20 hyperthyroidism patients and 17 patients who later progressed to ophthalmopathy. The roughly 99 discovery patients were divided at random into training and test sets in a 7:3 ratio. Thyroid tissue and blood T-cell repertoires from six or seven Graves' hyperthyroidism patients were also compared in the study. After blood sampling, hyperthyroidism patients were treated with methimazole at a starting dose of 30 mg daily, and ophthalmopathy patients were treated with high-dose intravenous methylprednisolone. TCR Vbeta CDR3 sequencing of roughly 140 peripheral blood samples (over 40 ophthalmopathy, 75 hyperthyroidism and roughly 17 progressor patients) is reported in the paper. Overall results and qualifications from the work: Sample size was not statistically predetermined, and blinding of investigators to group allocation was not performed. In validation, the model predicted progression to ophthalmopathy with 65% to 71% sensitivity and roughly 75% specificity, a median of approximately 6.7 months before onset. Most expanded thyroid clonotypes (frequency above 0.001) were also detected in blood, a finding suggesting that blood repertoires may reflect thyroid immune responses. A 13 V-J signature model separated ophthalmopathy from stable hyperthyroidism, with over 85% sensitivity and around 84% specificity in cross-validation and 80%/75% in testing.

In this sample, this clonotype turned up many times. The clone's antigen remains unknown. No base qualities exist here, and no much larger clone lies one base off it. From a lookup of the germline V gene, CDR1 and CDR2 are SGHAT and FQNNGV. The V end gives up 0 bases and the J end 3 bases, leaving 4 bases in the junction not matched to a gene. From the cysteine through the phenylalanine, the CDR3 covers 16 amino acids. The DNA shown is the 48-base CDR3, in frame from base 1. Ophthalmopathy patients had moderately to severely active disease, with a Clinical Activity Score of 3 or more, a NOSPECS grade of 4 or more, and a disease duration of less than 3 months. The study excluded patients with uncontrolled infections, other autoimmune diseases, pregnancy or lactation. Diagnoses were based on clinical symptoms, serum thyroxine and TRAb, thyroid ultrasound and orbital computed tomography. Ficoll-Paque density gradient centrifugation was used to isolate PBMCs from 8.5 to 10 ml of fresh peripheral blood. Trizol reagent was used to extract total RNA, and RNA quality was then checked on an Agilent 2100 Bioanalyzer.

Amplification of TCR beta CDR3 regions was carried out from RNA transcripts. For the first round of RT-PCR on the TCR CDR3, the HTBI primer set was used together with the Qiagen OneStep RT-PCR kit. A second multiplex PCR round built the libraries, followed by size selection and purification. Paired-end sequencing of the libraries was performed with 100 bp reads on an Illumina HiSeq2000. The source study handled its data this way. SOAPnuke was used to process the raw data, removing reads that contained adapters or uncalled bases, had a mean Phred below 15, or lacked an exact match to the constant primer or identifier. High-quality paired reads were merged using COPE v1.2.5, and each unique nucleotide sequence was defined as a clonotype. MiTCR v1.1 was used to align the clonotypes against IMGT TRBV, TRBD and TRBJ reference segments. The analysis was restricted to V-J combinations with a frequency above 0.0001, which together covered 99.2% of the repertoires. The TCS score was defined as the ratio of F50 (clonal expansion) to E x V (chaos), calculated using BLOSUM62-based TCRdist between CDR3 peptides within each V-J. Welch's t-statistics and random forest reduced approximately 520 V-J features to roughly 13, which were used in a naive Bayes classifier (R e1071). TCRdb's own reprocessing of the public reads used fastp at Q25 and MiXCR and kept productive beta chains. Records with the same CDR3 protein are collapsed into one entry carrying the most frequent genes and DNA. Here the V and J calls rest on TCRdb's processing, not on the authors' analysis. Recorded for this sample are approximately 410,000 distinct CDR3 sequences; roughly 14% of them occurred a single time. Around 14% of the sample is taken by the ten largest.

This TCR derives from a man younger than 30 with Graves' ophthalmopathy. The sequence joins TRBV11-2 to TRBJ2-5; TRBD2 agrees with 10 junctional bases. Sequencing used blood. The CDR3 region has the sequence CASSLEAGGPEETQYF. At the DNA level, the sequence is TGTGCCAGCAGCTTAGAAGCGGGGGGGCCAGAAGAGACCCAGTACTTC.